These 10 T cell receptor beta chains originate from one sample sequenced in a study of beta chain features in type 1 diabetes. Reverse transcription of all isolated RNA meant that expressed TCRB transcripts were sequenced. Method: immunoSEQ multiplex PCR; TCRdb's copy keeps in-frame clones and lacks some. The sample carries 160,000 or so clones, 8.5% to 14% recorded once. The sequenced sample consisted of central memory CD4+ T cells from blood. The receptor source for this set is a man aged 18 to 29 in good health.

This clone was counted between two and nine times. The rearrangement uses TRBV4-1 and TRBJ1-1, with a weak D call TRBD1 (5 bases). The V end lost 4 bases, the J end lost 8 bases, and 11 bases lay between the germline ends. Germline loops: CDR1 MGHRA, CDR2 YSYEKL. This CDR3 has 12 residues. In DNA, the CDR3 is TGCGCCAGCAGCCCAGGGAGGTCGGAAGCTTTCTTT. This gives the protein CASSPGRSEAFF.

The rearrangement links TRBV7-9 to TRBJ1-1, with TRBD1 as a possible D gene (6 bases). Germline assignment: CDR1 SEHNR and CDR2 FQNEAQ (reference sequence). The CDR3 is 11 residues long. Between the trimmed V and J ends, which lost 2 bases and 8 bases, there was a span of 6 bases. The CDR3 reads CASSLQGEAFF. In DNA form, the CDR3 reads TGTGCCAGCAGCTTACAGGGGGAAGCTTTCTTT. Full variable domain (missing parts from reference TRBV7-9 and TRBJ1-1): DTGVSQNPRHKITKRGQNVTFRCDPISEHNRLYWYRQTLGQGPEFLTYFQNEAQLEKSRLLSDRFSAERPKGSFSTLEIQRTEQGDSAMYLCASSLQGEAFFGQGTRLTVV.

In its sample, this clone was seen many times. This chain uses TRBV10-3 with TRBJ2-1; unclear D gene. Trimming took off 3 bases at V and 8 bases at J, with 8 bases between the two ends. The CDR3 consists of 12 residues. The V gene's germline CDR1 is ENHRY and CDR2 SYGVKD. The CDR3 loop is CAISDGWDEQFF. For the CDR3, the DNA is TGTGCCATCAGTGATGGTTGGGATGAGCAGTTCTTC.

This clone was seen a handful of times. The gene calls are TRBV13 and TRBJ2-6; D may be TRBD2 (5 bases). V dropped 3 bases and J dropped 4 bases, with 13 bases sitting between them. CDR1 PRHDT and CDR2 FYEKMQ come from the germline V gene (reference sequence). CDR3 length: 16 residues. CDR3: CASSFKILAGANVLTF. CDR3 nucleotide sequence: TGTGCCAGCAGCTTCAAGATCCTAGCCGGGGCCAACGTCCTGACTTTC. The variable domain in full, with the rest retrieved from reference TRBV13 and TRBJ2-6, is AAGVIQSPRHLIKEKRETATLKCYPIPRHDTVYWYQQGPGQDPQFLISFYEKMQSDKGSIPDRFSAQQFSDYHSELNMSSLELGDSALYFCASSFKILAGANVLTFGAGSRLTVL.

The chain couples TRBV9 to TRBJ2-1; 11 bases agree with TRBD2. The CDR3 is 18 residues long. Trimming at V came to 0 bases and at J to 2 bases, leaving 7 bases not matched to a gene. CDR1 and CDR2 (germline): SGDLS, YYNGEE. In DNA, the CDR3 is TGTGCCAGCAGCGTAGCTAGCGGGGGGACTGCTGCCTACAATGAGCAGTTCTTC. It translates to CASSVASGGTAAYNEQFF.

CDR3 DNA sequence: TGTGCCAGCAGTTACGCGAAACCCATACCCGGTGAGCAGTTCTTC. This codes for CASSYAKPIPGEQFF. The V and J genes are TRBV6-6 and TRBJ2-1, with D unclear. The ends were cut back, 2 bases at V and 9 bases at J, with 17 bases in the middle. CDR1 and CDR2 (germline): MNHNY, SVGAGI (reference sequence). This CDR3 has 15 amino acids.

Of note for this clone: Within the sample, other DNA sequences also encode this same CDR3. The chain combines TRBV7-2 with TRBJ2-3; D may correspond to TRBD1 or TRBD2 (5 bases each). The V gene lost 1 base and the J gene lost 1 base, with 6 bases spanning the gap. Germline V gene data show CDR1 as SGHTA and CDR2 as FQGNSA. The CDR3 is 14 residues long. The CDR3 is CASSLVGGTDTQYF. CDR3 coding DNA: TGTGCCAGCAGCTTAGTGGGGGGCACAGATACGCAGTATTTT. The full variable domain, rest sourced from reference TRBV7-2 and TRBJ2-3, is GAGVSQSPSNKVTEKGKDVELRCDPISGHTALYWYRQSLGQGLEFLIYFQGNSAPDKSGLPSDRFSAERTGGSVSTLTIQRTQQEDSAVYLCASSLVGGTDTQYFGPGTRLTVL.

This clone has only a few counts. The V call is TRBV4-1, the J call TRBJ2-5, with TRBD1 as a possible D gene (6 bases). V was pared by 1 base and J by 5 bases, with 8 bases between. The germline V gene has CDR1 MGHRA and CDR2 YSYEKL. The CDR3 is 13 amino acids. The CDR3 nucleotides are TGCGCCAGCAGCCAAGGGGGGCGTGAGACCCAGTACTTC. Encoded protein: CASSQGGRETQYF.

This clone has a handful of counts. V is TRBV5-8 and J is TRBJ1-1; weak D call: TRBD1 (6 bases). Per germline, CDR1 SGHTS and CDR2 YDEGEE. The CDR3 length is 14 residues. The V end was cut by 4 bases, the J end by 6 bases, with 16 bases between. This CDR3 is CASSRWGATPEAFF. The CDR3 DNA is TGTGCCAGCAGCCGGTGGGGGGCCACCCCTGAAGCTTTCTTT. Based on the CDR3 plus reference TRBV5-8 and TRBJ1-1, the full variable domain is EAGVTQSPTHLIKTRGQQATLRCSPISGHTSVYWYQQALGLGLQFLLWYDEGEERNRGNFPPRFSGRQFPNYSSELNVNALELEDSALYLCASSRWGATPEAFFGQGTRLTVV.

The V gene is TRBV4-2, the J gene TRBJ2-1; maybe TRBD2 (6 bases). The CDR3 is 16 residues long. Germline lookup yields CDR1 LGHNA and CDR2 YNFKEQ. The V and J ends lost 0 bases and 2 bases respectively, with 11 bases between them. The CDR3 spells CASSQDPGEPYNEQFF. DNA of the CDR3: TGTGCCAGCAGCCAAGACCCGGGGGAACCCTACAATGAGCAGTTCTTC.